The next 31 T cell receptor beta chains were all read from a single sample in a study of blood T cells in healthy people across ages. Sample-barcoded 5' priming and a J-beta primer mix drove a second PCR of 7 to 11 cycles. TCRdb ran MiXCR on the 5' RACE reads and lists one entry per CDR3 protein. The profile shows 920,000 or so distinct CDR3 sequences, under 55% of them singletons. Sequenced material: blood. Receptor source: a woman aged 60-75 years in good health.

The table lists this clonotype with many counts. The chain links TRBV6-5 to TRBJ2-7; D gene ambiguous. Germline CDR1 and CDR2: MNHEY and SVGAGI. V lost 0 bases to trimming and J lost 1 base, with 10 bases between them. There are 15 residues in the CDR3. In nucleotides, the CDR3 is TGTGCCAGCAGTTACTCGGCGGATTATTCCTACGAGCAGTACTTC. Its translation is CASSYSADYSYEQYF.

There are a few counts of this clonotype. The chain has TRBV27 and TRBJ2-7, with 7 positions matching TRBD2. This CDR3 region has 14 residues. Germline V gene lookup returns CDR1 MNHEY and CDR2 SMNVEV (reference sequence). J gave up 3 bases and V 4 bases, and 6 bases lay outside the gene matches. CDR3 sequence (DNA): TGTGCCAGCAGTTCCGCACCGGGGGGCTACGAGCAGTACTTC. Residues: CASSSAPGGYEQYF.

The chain recombines TRBV27 with TRBJ2-5, with 11 bases fitting TRBD2. The germline V gene has CDR1 MNHEY and CDR2 SMNVEV (reference sequence). The CDR3 spans 13 residues. The J segment lost 11 bases and the V segment lost 5 bases, leaving 7 bases of the junction unmatched. The CDR3 here is CASSGTSGLEQYF. DNA of the CDR3: TGTGCCAGCAGTGGGACTAGCGGACTAGAGCAGTACTTC.

This rearrangement joins TRBV6-1 to TRBJ2-5; 7 bases agree with TRBD1. CDR3 size: 15 residues. Germline CDR1 MNHNS, CDR2 SASEGT. The trim removed 6 bases at V and 0 bases at J, leaving 7 bases unmatched. CDR3 sequence reads: CASRRLTGYQETQYF. In DNA form, the CDR3 reads TGTGCCAGCAGAAGACTGACAGGGTACCAAGAGACCCAGTACTTC.

This clonotype turned up a few times. The CDR3: CASSRGRAKITDTQYF. In DNA, the CDR3 is TGTGCCAGCAGCCGGGGGAGGGCCAAGATCACAGATACGCAGTATTTT. The V gene is TRBV7-9, the J gene TRBJ2-3; 7 bases agree with TRBD2. This CDR3 is 16 amino acids long. V was clipped by 5 bases and J by 2 bases; unmatched bases: 10. Germline V CDR1 and CDR2: SEHNR, FQNEAQ (reference sequence).

The chain is built from TRBV21-1 and TRBJ1-1; the DNA was not used to check the table's D call, TRBD1. TRBV21-1 has pseudogene status. This CDR3 is built from 14 residues. The DNA of the CDR3 is TGTGCCCCCCGAACGGGGGTAGAGAACACTGAAGCTTTCTTT. Its protein is CAPRTGVENTEAFF.

J is TRBJ1-1 and V is TRBV15; D uncertain. Trimming removed 1 base from V and 0 bases from J, with 12 bases in between. The germline V gene has CDR1 LNHNV and CDR2 YYDKDF (reference sequence). There are 16 residues in the CDR3. The DNA of the CDR3 is TGTGCCACCAGCAGAGTTTATGGTTTCATGAACACTGAAGCTTTCTTT. Encoded protein: CATSRVYGFMNTEAFF.

The CDR3 sequence: CASSSLRQRDGYTF. CDR3 nucleotide sequence: TGTGCCAGCAGCTCACTCAGACAGCGCGATGGCTACACCTTC. The chain joins TRBV11-2 to TRBJ1-2; tentatively, D is TRBD1 (5 bases). Trimming left V 4 bases short and J 6 bases short, with 15 bases between. This CDR3 region has 14 residues. Germline V gene lookup returns CDR1 SGHAT and CDR2 FQNNGV.

This rearrangement joins TRBV7-9 to TRBJ1-4; D is uncertain. Germline values: CDR1 SEHNR, CDR2 FQNEAQ (reference sequence). V lost 5 bases and J 3 bases, leaving 7 bases between the germline ends. The CDR3 totals 13 residues. The DNA for the CDR3 is TGTGCCAGCAGCGACGAGCCTAATGAAAAACTGTTTTTT. Translating it yields CASSDEPNEKLFF.

V gene TRBV7-9 combines with J gene TRBJ2-5; no clear D gene. The J call is doubtful: the DNA matches TRBJ2-7 better. The CDR3 sequence is 13 residues long. Germline CDR1 and CDR2: SEHNR and FQNEAQ (reference sequence). DNA of the CDR3: TGTGCCAGCAGTCCCGGATGGGCCCACGAGCAGTACTTC. Amino acid sequence: CASSPGWAHEQYF.

The rearrangement links TRBV20-1 to TRBJ2-4; D may be TRBD2 (6 bases). The J call may be wrong; the DNA end is better matched by TRBJ2-5. In germline, CDR1 is DFQATT, CDR2 SNEGSKA (reference sequence). This CDR3 region has 15 residues. The CDR3 loop is CSARPGGAAQETQYF. The CDR3 region has the DNA TGCAGTGCTCGACCAGGAGGGGCAGCTCAAGAGACCCAGTACTTC.

J is TRBJ2-1 and V is TRBV20-1; D is undetermined. Trimming stripped 4 bases from V and 4 bases from J, with 11 bases between. CDR3 size: 13 residues. Germline assignment: CDR1 DFQATT and CDR2 SNEGSKA (reference sequence). CDR3 amino acids: CSAITIPYNEQFF. The DNA for the CDR3 is TGCAGTGCTATTACTATCCCTTACAATGAGCAGTTCTTC.

The chain links TRBV10-3 to TRBJ2-7; TRBD2 matches at 7 bases. The CDR3 spans 11 residues. Germline V gives CDR1 ENHRY, CDR2 SYGVKD. The V gene end was trimmed by 10 bases and the J gene end by 7 bases; junction bases not matched to a gene: 7. The chain's CDR3 is CATQTSNEQYF. For the CDR3, the DNA is TGTGCCACCCAGACTAGCAATGAGCAGTACTTC.

The table lists this clonotype with a few counts. J is TRBJ2-1 and V is TRBV21-1; TRBD2 reflects the table's D call only, with no check against the DNA. TRBV21-1 represents a pseudogene. The CDR3 consists of 15 residues. CDR3 bases: TGTGCCAGCCGAACCCTGTGGGGAGGGTACAATGAGCAGTTCTTC. It is translated as CASRTLWGGYNEQFF.

This clonotype was counted between two and nine times. The chain links TRBV12-3 or TRBV12-4 to TRBJ2-7, with TRBD2 as a possible D gene (5 bases). CDR3 length: 13 amino acids. V lost 6 bases and J 4 bases, leaving 13 bases between the germline ends. CDR3 loop: CASRSTGKYEQYF. DNA for the CDR3: TGTGCCAGCAGATCAACGGGAAAATACGAGCAGTACTTC.

This clonotype has a handful of counts. The V gene is TRBV2, the J gene TRBJ2-7; D perhaps matches TRBD1 (5 bases). From germline, CDR1 is SNHLY and CDR2 FYNNEI. V lost 3 bases and J 5 bases, leaving 14 bases between the germline ends. The CDR3 extends over 14 amino acids. CDR3 DNA: TGTGCCAGCAGTGAGGTGCCAGGGATCGACGAGCAGTACTTC. It encodes CASSEVPGIDEQYF.

V and J are TRBV5-1 and TRBJ2-3; unclear D gene. Per the germline V gene, CDR1 is SGHRS and CDR2 is YFSETQ. V was shortened by 0 bases and J by 3 bases, with 5 bases between the two germline ends. This CDR3 is built from 13 residues. The chain's CDR3 is CASSLVATDTQYF. CDR3 coding DNA: TGCGCCAGCAGCTTGGTGGCTACAGATACGCAGTATTTT. Complete variable domain (other parts from reference TRBV5-1 and TRBJ2-3): KAGVTQTPRYLIKTRGQQVTLSCSPISGHRSVSWYQQTPGQGLQFLFEYFSETQRNKGNFPGRFSGRQFSNSRSEMNVSTLELGDSALYLCASSLVATDTQYFGPGTRLTVL.

The V and J genes are TRBV27 and TRBJ2-7; D may match TRBD1 or TRBD2 (5 bases each). Germline V gene sequence: CDR1 MNHEY, CDR2 SMNVEV (reference sequence). The CDR3 spans 12 residues. V dropped 8 bases and J dropped 6 bases, with 14 bases sitting between them. The CDR3 DNA is TGTGCCAGCCATGGGGAGACAGTCGAGCAGTACTTC. It yields the protein CASHGETVEQYF.

V is TRBV20-1 and J is TRBJ2-1, with a tentative D call TRBD1 (5 bases). The V gene's germline CDR1 is DFQATT and CDR2 SNEGSKA (reference sequence). The CDR3 contains 15 residues. V was shortened by 6 bases and J by 0 bases, with 15 bases between the two germline ends. DNA of the CDR3: TGCAGTGCAAAAGGATGGGGCAGCTCCTACAATGAGCAGTTCTTC. Its protein product is CSAKGWGSSYNEQFF.

The chain recombines TRBV5-1 with TRBJ2-3; 7 bases match TRBD2. Looked up from germline, CDR1 is SGHRS and CDR2 is YFSETQ. Germline trimming cut 5 bases from V and 6 bases from J; bases unmatched to any gene: 12. The CDR3 is made up of 15 amino acids. CDR3 sequence reads: CASRYSGYSVDTQYF. The CDR3 region has the DNA TGCGCCAGCAGGTATAGCGGGTATTCCGTGGATACGCAGTATTTT.

This clonotype was counted once. The junction and the germline gene differ at one end; a read error may be behind it. The rearrangement joins TRBV6-5 to TRBJ2-5, with 9 bases aligning to TRBD2. The CDR3 loop spans 20 amino acids. Germline CDR1 reads MNHEY; CDR2 reads SVGAGI. The chain's CDR3 is CTSSYRGMGREGQEKETQYF. DNA for the CDR3: TGTACCAGCAGTTACCGAGGGATGGGGCGGGAGGGCCAGGAGAAGGAGACCCAGTACTTC.

As to this clonotype: An end of the junction differs from the germline gene, which may be a read error. This chain uses TRBV7-2 with TRBJ1-2; D might be TRBD1 (6 bases). From germline, CDR1 is SGHTA and CDR2 FQGNSA. This CDR3 has 13 amino acids. The CDR3 region has the DNA TGTGCCCGCAGCAAAGGACAGACCTATGGCTACACCTTC. Translation: CARSKGQTYGYTF.

J is TRBJ2-1 and V is TRBV27; weak D call: TRBD2 (6 bases). V was trimmed by 8 bases and J by 5 bases, leaving 16 bases between them. Germline values: CDR1 MNHEY, CDR2 SMNVEV (reference sequence). This CDR3 has 14 residues. The CDR3 DNA reads as TGTGCCAGCGGGATGCAGCGGGCCAACAATGAGCAGTTCTTC. Translated: CASGMQRANNEQFF.

This clonotype was detected a few times. The V and J genes are TRBV9 and TRBJ2-3, with 9 bases aligning to TRBD2. Unmatched junction bases numbered 2, after V lost 3 bases and J lost 0 bases. Looked up from germline, CDR1 is SGDLS and CDR2 is YYNGEE. The CDR3 contains 15 residues. This CDR3 reads CASSGGTSSTDTQYF. CDR3 nucleotides: TGTGCCAGCAGCGGGGGGACTAGCAGCACAGATACGCAGTATTTT.

This chain uses TRBV30 with TRBJ2-5, with D possibly matching TRBD2 (5 bases). Germline assignment: CDR1 GTSNPN and CDR2 SVGIG (reference sequence). The CDR3 has 13 amino acids. Trimming removed 1 base from V and 4 bases from J, with 10 bases in between. CDR3 nucleotide sequence: TGTGCCTGGAGTGGGGGAGTAGTAGAGACCCAGTACTTC. This encodes CAWSGGVVETQYF.

J is TRBJ2-3 and V is TRBV6-6; perhaps TRBD1 as D (5 bases). Trimming removed 4 bases at V and 3 bases at J, with 11 bases between. The CDR3 covers 14 residues. Germline V lookup: CDR1 MNHNY, CDR2 SVGAGI (reference sequence). CDR3 in amino acids: CASSSQGRTDTQYF. CDR3 nucleotides: TGTGCCAGCAGTTCCCAGGGCAGGACAGATACGCAGTATTTT.

This clonotype has more than one count but fewer than ten. The chain joins TRBV5-5 to TRBJ2-3; maybe TRBD1 (6 bases). The CDR3 has 16 amino acids. V dropped 3 bases and J dropped 5 bases, with 19 bases sitting between them. The germline V gene has CDR1 SGHKS and CDR2 YYEKEE (reference sequence). Written as DNA, the CDR3 is TGTGCCAGCAGCTGGGGGCGCATCTCAACGGGAGATACGCAGTATTTT. This sequence encodes CASSWGRISTGDTQYF. Variable domain in full (rest from reference TRBV5-5 and TRBJ2-3): DAGVTQSPTHLIKTRGQQVTLRCSPISGHKSVSWYQQVLGQGPQFIFQYYEKEERGRGNFPDRFSARQFPNYSSELNVNALLLGDSALYLCASSWGRISTGDTQYFGPGTRLTVL.

This chain connects TRBV6-5 to TRBJ2-7, with D perhaps matching TRBD2 (6 bases). Between the trimmed V and J ends, which lost 5 bases and 6 bases, there was a span of 17 bases. The germline gives CDR1 MNHEY, CDR2 SVGAGI. There are 14 residues in the CDR3. CDR3 residues: CASSDRDSPGEQYF. The CDR3 DNA reads as TGTGCCAGCAGTGACCGGGACTCACCGGGCGAGCAGTACTTC.

The V call is TRBV3-1, the J call TRBJ2-1; 9 bases align to TRBD2. The J call could be wrong; TRBJ2-7 is a better fit for the DNA end. The CDR3 has 17 residues. Per the germline V gene, CDR1 is LGHDT and CDR2 is YNNKEL (reference sequence). CDR3 loop: CASSQVVASGIYNEQYF. CDR3 sequence (DNA): TGTGCCAGCAGCCAAGTAGTGGCTAGCGGGATCTACAATGAGCAGTACTTC.

The rearrangement joins TRBV5-5 to TRBJ2-5; the match to TRBD1 covers 8 bases. The germline V gene has CDR1 SGHKS and CDR2 YYEKEE (reference sequence). The CDR3 sequence is 17 residues long. Trimming took 3 bases from V and 7 from J; bases not matched to a gene: 17. The DNA for the CDR3 is TGTGCCAGCAGCTCCAGAACGGGACAGGAACAACAACGGACCCAGTACTTC. Translating it yields CASSSRTGQEQQRTQYF. The full variable domain, rest sourced from reference TRBV5-5 and TRBJ2-5, is DAGVTQSPTHLIKTRGQQVTLRCSPISGHKSVSWYQQVLGQGPQFIFQYYEKEERGRGNFPDRFSARQFPNYSSELNVNALLLGDSALYLCASSSRTGQEQQRTQYFGPGTRLLVL.

This chain links TRBV9 with TRBJ2-4, with unresolved D. With the DNA end fitting TRBJ2-5 better, the J assignment may be wrong. Germline CDR1 and CDR2: SGDLS and YYNGEE. The CDR3 length is 13 residues. In DNA, the CDR3 is TGTGCCAGCAGCGTAGGGATGAGAGAGACCCAGTACTTC. Its protein is CASSVGMRETQYF.